This T cell receptor beta chain was sequenced during a study of shared T cell receptors in the human thymus. Here immunoSEQ multiplex PCR was the method, and the copy in TCRdb shows in-frame clones only, minus some. Of some 760,000 clones in the sample, approximately 85% were seen once. This sample also appeared in a second study, on human thymus T cells.

This receptor was identified in a girl less than two years old with a congenital heart defect. What was sequenced was thymocytes.

CDR3 in amino acids: CASSIGRGEAFF. CDR3 coding DNA: TGTGCCAGTAGTATAGGCAGGGGGGAAGCTTTCTTT. The rearrangement joins TRBV19 to TRBJ1-1; TRBD1 aligns across 7 bases. This CDR3 has 12 residues. The J segment lost 8 bases and the V segment lost 1 base, leaving 1 base of the junction unmatched. The V gene's germline CDR1 is LNHDA and CDR2 SQIVND (reference sequence).